These 25 T cell receptor beta chains were all obtained from the same sample, sequenced in a study of persistence of HIV-infected CD4 T cells. Their cognate antigens are unknown. Sequencing used immunoSEQ version 4 in survey mode. The protocol was immunoSEQ multiplex PCR, while the TCRdb copy is restricted to in-frame clones and leaves out a portion. Of tens of thousands of clones detected, about 85% appear once; the ten largest clones hold 0.4% to 0.5%. Anti-CD3/anti-CD28 beads served as a nonspecific positive control stimulus. CD4+ T cells upregulating both CD40 ligand and CD69 were sorted as responding cells. Sequenced material: CD4+ T cells sorted from PBMCs after approximately 20-hour stimulation, taken from a patient who received antiretroviral therapy. The receptors were gathered from an adult woman with HIV who was CMV-seropositive.

The chain is built from TRBV5-1 and TRBJ1-1, with TRBD1 as a possible D gene (6 bases). Per the germline V gene, CDR1 is SGHRS and CDR2 is YFSETQ. V was pared by 7 bases and J by 5 bases, with 18 bases between. The CDR3 length is 14 residues. This CDR3 reads CASSGGPERTEAFF. The DNA of the CDR3 is TGCGCCAGCTCCGGGGGCCCCGAGAGAACTGAAGCTTTCTTT.

This clone appeared once. The chain combines TRBV12-5 with TRBJ1-1; maybe TRBD1 (6 bases). Trimming cost V 1 base and J 11 bases, with 20 bases left between them. This CDR3 is built from 15 residues. The germline V gene encodes CDR1 LGHNT and CDR2 FRNRAP. The CDR3 DNA sequence: TGTGCTAGTGGTTTGGCGGGGGGGGGCCGGATCGAGGCTTTCTTT. Protein: CASGLAGGGRIEAFF.

The chain joins TRBV18 to TRBJ1-1; no reliable D call. Per germline, CDR1 KGHSH and CDR2 LQKENI. The CDR3 covers 13 residues. The V end lost 10 bases, the J end lost 3 bases, and 15 bases lay between the germline ends. For the CDR3, the DNA is TGTGCCACACGGGCCCTCGGGCACACTGAAGCTTTCTTT. It yields the protein CATRALGHTEAFF.

The chain links TRBV5-1 to TRBJ2-1; TRBD1 or TRBD2 may be the D gene (6 bases each). V shed 7 bases and J shed 0 bases, with 26 bases lying between them. From germline, CDR1 is SGHRS and CDR2 YFSETQ. The CDR3 runs 19 residues. The CDR3 loop reads CASSPGGGQIISSYNEQFF. The CDR3 DNA sequence: TGCGCCAGCTCACCGGGTGGGGGGCAAATAATTAGCTCCTACAATGAGCAGTTCTTC.

CDR3 protein: CASSVAGGSADTQYF. The CDR3 nucleotides are TGTGCCAGCAGTGTAGCGGGGGGTAGCGCAGATACGCAGTATTTT. V and J are TRBV6-1 and TRBJ2-3, with 10 positions matching TRBD2. Germline CDR1 and CDR2: MNHNS and SASEGT. V was pared by 4 bases and J by 4 bases, with 5 bases of the junction left unmatched. The CDR3 totals 15 residues.

This clone was recorded a few times. The chain uses TRBV29-1 and TRBJ1-4; maybe TRBD1 (6 bases). Germline-derived CDR1 and CDR2 are SQVTM and ANQGSEA. V was trimmed by 8 bases and J by 10 bases, leaving 20 bases between them. The CDR3 contains 13 residues. CDR3 DNA sequence: TGCAGCACAAGGCGGGGGCGCAAGGGAAAACTGTTTTTT. This translates into CSTRRGRKGKLFF.

V is TRBV11-2 and J is TRBJ2-6; weak D call: TRBD2 (6 bases). Germline V gene data show CDR1 as SGHAT and CDR2 as FQNNGV. Trimming removed 9 bases from V and 3 bases from J, with 18 bases in between. CDR3 length equals 16 residues. The DNA of the CDR3 is TGTGCCAGTAGAATCGCGGGGTCCGTTGGGGCCAACGTCCTGACTTTC. The encoded protein is CASRIAGSVGANVLTF.

This clone has just a few counts. The chain employs TRBV18 and TRBJ1-3, with unresolved D. This CDR3 is built from 16 residues. Germline V gene lookup returns CDR1 KGHSH and CDR2 LQKENI. The V and J ends lost 3 bases and 0 bases respectively, with 12 bases between them. This CDR3 is CASSPYRLDSGNTIYF. CDR3 DNA: TGTGCCAGCTCACCGTACCGTCTAGACTCTGGAAACACCATATATTTT. The full variable domain, rest sourced from reference TRBV18 and TRBJ1-3, is NAGVMQNPRHLVRRRGQEARLRCSPMKGHSHVYWYRQLPEEGLKFMVYLQKENIIDESGMPKERFSAEFPKEGPSILRIQQVVRGDSAAYFCASSPYRLDSGNTIYFGEGSWLTVV.

V gene TRBV28 combines with J gene TRBJ2-3, with D perhaps matching TRBD2 (5 bases). Trimming took off 0 bases at V and 0 bases at J, with 10 bases between the two ends. Germline V CDR1 and CDR2: MDHEN, SYDVKM. The CDR3 has 16 residues. This CDR3 is CASSLWAPGSTDTQYF. The CDR3, as DNA: TGTGCCAGCAGTTTATGGGCCCCGGGAAGCACAGATACGCAGTATTTT. The entire variable domain, with the rest obtained from reference TRBV28 and TRBJ2-3, is as follows: DVKVTQSSRYLVKRTGEKVFLECVQDMDHENMFWYRQDPGLGLRLIYFSYDVKMKEKGDIPEGYSVSREKKERFSLILESASTNQTSMYLCASSLWAPGSTDTQYFGPGTRLTVL.

V and J are TRBV5-6 and TRBJ1-1; the match to TRBD1 covers 8 bases. The germline V gene encodes CDR1 SGHDT and CDR2 YYEEEE. V shed 2 bases and J 0 bases; nucleotides not matched to a gene: 3. CDR3 size: 15 residues. CDR3: CASSFMDRVNTEAFF. CDR3 in DNA: TGTGCCAGCAGCTTCATGGACAGGGTGAACACTGAAGCTTTCTTT.

V and J are TRBV7-2 and TRBJ1-4; 10 bases fit TRBD1. Germline CDR1 and CDR2: SGHTA and FQGNSA. The CDR3 has 15 amino acids. J lost 7 bases, V lost 2 bases, and 4 bases had no gene match. CDR3 nucleotides: TGTGCCAGCAGCTTATCGGGACAGGGGTTTGAAAAACTGTTTTTT. Its protein is CASSLSGQGFEKLFF.

The chain couples TRBV6-5 to TRBJ1-5; D is unclear. The ends were cut back, 10 bases at V and 2 bases at J, with 18 bases in the middle. The CDR3 sequence is 15 residues long. Germline V gene lookup returns CDR1 MNHEY and CDR2 SVGAGI. The CDR3 loop reads CATGRGEAGNQPQHF. The CDR3 coding sequence is TGTGCCACCGGCCGGGGTGAGGCTGGCAATCAGCCCCAGCATTTT.

The chain has TRBV9 and TRBJ1-1, with a tentative D call TRBD1 (5 bases). The CDR3 covers 16 residues. Germline values: CDR1 SGDLS, CDR2 YYNGEE. V was shortened by 2 bases and J by 0 bases, with 14 bases between the two germline ends. The CDR3 loop reads CASSVGTGKMNTEAFF. As DNA, the CDR3 is TGTGCCAGCAGCGTCGGGACGGGTAAGATGAACACTGAAGCTTTCTTT.

By sample fraction, this clone is medium-sized. This chain joins TRBV2 and TRBJ2-5, with TRBD1 identical over 9 bases. The CDR3 runs to 14 residues. Germline lookup yields CDR1 SNHLY and CDR2 FYNNEI. V shed 8 bases and J 4 bases; nucleotides not matched to a gene: 8. The CDR3 DNA reads as TGTGCCAGCGGGGGGACAGGGTTAGGAGAGACCCAGTACTTC. Translated, it gives CASGGTGLGETQYF.

The chain employs TRBV10-1 and TRBJ2-2, with D possibly TRBD2 on 6 matching bases. Germline V gene data show CDR1 as WNHNN and CDR2 as SYGVQD (reference sequence). Trimming pared 2 bases from V and 8 bases from J, leaving 9 bases between. The CDR3 has 13 residues. CDR3 DNA: TGCGCCAGCAGTGAGGAGGGGAGGGGGGAGCTGTTTTTT. Translation gives CASSEEGRGELFF.

J is TRBJ1-1 and V is TRBV10-1; tentatively, D is TRBD1 (6 bases). Germline assignment: CDR1 WNHNN and CDR2 SYGVQD (reference sequence). V lost 6 bases and J lost 6, with 17 bases in between. The CDR3 totals 14 residues. In DNA form, the CDR3 reads TGCGCCAGCAGACCCTCGGGGGGGGCATCTGAAGCTTTCTTT. Translated, it gives CASRPSGGASEAFF.

V and J are TRBV5-1 and TRBJ1-6; D unresolved. This CDR3 spans 13 amino acids. V gave up 7 bases and J gave up 7 bases, with 12 bases separating them. Germline V gene data show CDR1 as SGHRS and CDR2 as YFSETQ. CDR3 bases: TGCGCCAGCGGGCAGGAGGTCAATTCACCCCTCCACTTT. Its protein product is CASGQEVNSPLHF.

This clone was seen a single time. This sequence joins TRBV6-5 and TRBJ1-5, with TRBD1 identical over 8 bases. The CDR3 is 14 amino acids. V dropped 6 bases and J dropped 4; count of bases not matched to a gene: 5. Germline CDR1 MNHEY, CDR2 SVGAGI. The CDR3: CASSQQGGNQPQHF. DNA for the CDR3: TGTGCCAGCAGCCAACAGGGGGGTAATCAGCCCCAGCATTTT.

This clone was found a few times. V is TRBV29-1 and J is TRBJ2-1; tentative D call: TRBD2 (6 bases). The CDR3 spans 14 residues. The germline V gene has CDR1 SQVTM and CDR2 ANQGSEA. Trimming took off 3 bases at V and 4 bases at J, with 13 bases between the two ends. This CDR3 reads CSVDPAGLYNEQFF. CDR3 sequence (DNA): TGCAGCGTTGACCCAGCGGGCCTATACAATGAGCAGTTCTTC.

This chain joins TRBV27 and TRBJ1-2; 8 bases are a match to TRBD1. The J segment lost 8 bases and the V segment lost 6 bases, leaving 5 bases of the junction unmatched. CDR1 and CDR2 from the germline V gene are MNHEY and SMNVEV (reference sequence). The CDR3 is 12 residues long. The CDR3 spells CASSSTGEGYTF. The CDR3 DNA is TGTGCCAGCAGCTCGACAGGGGAAGGCTACACCTTC.

This chain links TRBV29-1 with TRBJ2-1; D is unclear. V dropped 7 bases and J dropped 2 bases, with 12 bases sitting between them. Germline CDR1 and CDR2: SQVTM and ANQGSEA. The CDR3 length is 13 residues. CDR3 residues: CSAGPRTYNEQFF. DNA for the CDR3: TGCAGCGCCGGACCTAGAACCTACAATGAGCAGTTCTTC.

The genes are TRBV6-5 and TRBJ1-1, with 7 bases lining up with TRBD1. The V and J ends lost 5 bases and 8 bases, in that order; junction bases with no gene match: 8. The CDR3 runs 13 residues. Germline V gene lookup returns CDR1 MNHEY and CDR2 SVGAGI. In DNA form, the CDR3 reads TGTGCCAGCAGTCGGGGGGGGACAGTAGAAGCTTTCTTT. This codes for CASSRGGTVEAFF.

The gene calls are TRBV20-1 and TRBJ1-1; D is ambiguous. The CDR3 loop spans 10 amino acids. Germline CDR1 and CDR2: DFQATT and SNEGSKA (reference sequence). The CDR3 region has the DNA TGCAGGGAGGCGGGCACTGAAGCTTTCTTT. It yields the protein CREAGTEAFF.

The chain employs TRBV6-1 and TRBJ2-6; D is unresolved. The CDR3 is 13 residues long. V was trimmed by 0 bases and J by 4 bases, leaving 1 base between them. Looked up from germline, CDR1 is MNHNS and CDR2 is SASEGT. For the CDR3, the DNA is TGTGCCAGCAGTGAAGCGGGGGCCAACGTCCTGACTTTC. This codes for CASSEAGANVLTF.

The rearrangement links TRBV29-1 to TRBJ1-5; no definite D call. CDR1 is SQVTM, CDR2 ANQGSEA, per germline. There are 10 residues in the CDR3. The germline V and J ends were trimmed by 7 bases and 6 bases, with 7 bases remaining between them. The CDR3 sequence: CSAGSQPQHF. The CDR3 DNA reads as TGCAGCGCCGGAAGTCAGCCCCAGCATTTT.